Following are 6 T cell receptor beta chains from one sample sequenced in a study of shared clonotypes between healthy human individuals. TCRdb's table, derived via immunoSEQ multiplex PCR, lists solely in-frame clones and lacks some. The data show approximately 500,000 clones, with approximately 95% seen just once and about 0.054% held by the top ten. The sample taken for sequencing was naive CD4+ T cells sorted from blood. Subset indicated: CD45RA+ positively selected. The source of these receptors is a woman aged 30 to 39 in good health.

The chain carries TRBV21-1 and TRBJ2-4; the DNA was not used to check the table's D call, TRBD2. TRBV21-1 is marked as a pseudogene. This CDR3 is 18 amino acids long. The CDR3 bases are TGTGCCAGCAGCATTCTTAGCTCGGGTGGCAGAGCCAAAAACATTCAGTACTTC. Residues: CASSILSSGGRAKNIQYF.

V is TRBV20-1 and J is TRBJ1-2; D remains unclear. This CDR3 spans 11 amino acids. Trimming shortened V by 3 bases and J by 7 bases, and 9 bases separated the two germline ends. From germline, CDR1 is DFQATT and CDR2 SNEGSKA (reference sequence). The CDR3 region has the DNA TGCAGTGCTAGGACACTTCCTGGCTACACCTTC. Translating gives CSARTLPGYTF.

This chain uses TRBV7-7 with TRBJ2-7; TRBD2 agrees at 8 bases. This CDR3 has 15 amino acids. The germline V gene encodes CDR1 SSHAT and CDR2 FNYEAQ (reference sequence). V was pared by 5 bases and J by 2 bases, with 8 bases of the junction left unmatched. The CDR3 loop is CASSIGTGGPYEQYF. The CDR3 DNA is TGTGCCAGCAGCATCGGTACGGGAGGGCCCTACGAGCAGTACTTC.

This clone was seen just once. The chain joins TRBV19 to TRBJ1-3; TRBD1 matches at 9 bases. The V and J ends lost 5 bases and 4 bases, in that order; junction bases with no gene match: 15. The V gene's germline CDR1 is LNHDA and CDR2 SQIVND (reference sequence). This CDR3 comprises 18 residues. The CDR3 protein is CASSPGGTGSSRGNTIYF. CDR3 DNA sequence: TGTGCCAGTAGTCCCGGAGGGACAGGGAGTTCGAGAGGAAACACCATATATTTT.

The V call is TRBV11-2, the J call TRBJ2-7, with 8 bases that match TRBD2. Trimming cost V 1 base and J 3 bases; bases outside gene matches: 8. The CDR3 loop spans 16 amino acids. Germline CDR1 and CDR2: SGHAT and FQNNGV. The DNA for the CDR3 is TGTGCCAGCAGCTTAGGAGGGACGGGGGGGAACTACGAGCAGTACTTC. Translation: CASSLGGTGGNYEQYF.

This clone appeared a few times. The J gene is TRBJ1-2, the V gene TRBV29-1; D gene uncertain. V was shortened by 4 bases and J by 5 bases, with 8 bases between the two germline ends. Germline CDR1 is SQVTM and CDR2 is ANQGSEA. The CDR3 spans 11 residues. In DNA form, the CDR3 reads TGCAGCGTTGTCCGGGAGTATGGCTACACCTTC. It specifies CSVVREYGYTF.